Given below is one T cell receptor (beta chain) in context. The entirety of the isolated RNA underwent reverse transcription, so expressed TCRB transcripts were sequenced. Libraries were prepared by immunoSEQ multiplex PCR; TCRdb keeps only in-frame clonotypes and omits some of them. The top ten clones hold 0.044% of a sample with 360,000 or so clones, around a fifth of them seen once. The data derive from a study of beta chain features in type 1 diabetes. In germline, CDR1 is SGDLS, CDR2 YYNGEE. The CDR3 runs to 14 residues. V dropped 3 bases and J dropped 0 bases, with 9 bases sitting between them. Material: naive CD4+ T cells from blood. The receptor's source is a woman aged 18-29 years in good health. V gene TRBV9 combines with J gene TRBJ1-1; D possibly corresponds to TRBD1 (6 bases). In DNA form, the CDR3 reads TGTGCCAGCAGCGCGGACAGTGTGAACACTGAAGCTTTCTTT. Translation: CASSADSVNTEAFF.